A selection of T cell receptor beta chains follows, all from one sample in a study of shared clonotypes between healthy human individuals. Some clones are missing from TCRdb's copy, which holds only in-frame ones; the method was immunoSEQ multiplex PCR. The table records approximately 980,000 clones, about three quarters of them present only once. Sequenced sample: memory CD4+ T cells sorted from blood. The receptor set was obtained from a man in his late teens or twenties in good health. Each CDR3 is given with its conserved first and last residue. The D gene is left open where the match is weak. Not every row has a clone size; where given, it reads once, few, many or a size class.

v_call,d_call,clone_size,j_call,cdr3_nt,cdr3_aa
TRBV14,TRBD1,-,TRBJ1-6,TGTGCCAGCAGCCACTACCGGGACAGTCGTAATTCACCCCTCCACTTT,CASSHYRDSRNSPLHF
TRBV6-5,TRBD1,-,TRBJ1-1,TGTGCCAGCCGCAGGGGGCCGATGAACACTGAAGCTTTCTTT,CASRRGPMNTEAFF
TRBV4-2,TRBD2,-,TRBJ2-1,TGTGCCAGCAGCCAGGCCACTAGCGGGGGGTACAATGAGCAGTTCTTC,CASSQATSGGYNEQFF
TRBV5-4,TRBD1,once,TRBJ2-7,TGTGCCAGCAGCTTGGAGGGGACAGCCTACGAGCAGTACTTC,CASSLEGTAYEQYF
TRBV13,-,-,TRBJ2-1,TGTGCCAGCAGCCCGCCCGTCACCTACAATGAGCAGTTCTTC,CASSPPVTYNEQFF
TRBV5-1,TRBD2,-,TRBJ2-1,TGCGCCAGCAGCTTGGCTAGCGGGAGGGGTGGTGAGCAGTTCTTC,CASSLASGRGGEQFF
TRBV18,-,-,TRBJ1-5,TGTGCCAGCTCGGGCGCCGGAAATCAGCCCCAGCATTTT,CASSGAGNQPQHF
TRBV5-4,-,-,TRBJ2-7,TGTGCCAGCAGTCCCGGACTGGGAAGCTCCTACGAGCAGTACTTC,CASSPGLGSSYEQYF
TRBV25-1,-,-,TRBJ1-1,TGTGCCAGCAGTGAAGGACAGTCGAACACTGAAGCTTTCTTT,CASSEGQSNTEAFF
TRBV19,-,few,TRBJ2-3,TGTGCCAGTACCGTCCAGGGGAAGGACACAGATACGCAGTATTTT,CASTVQGKDTDTQYF
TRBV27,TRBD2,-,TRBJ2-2,TGTGCCAGCAGACCAACTAGCGGAGCGAACACCGGGGAGCTGTTTTTT,CASRPTSGANTGELFF
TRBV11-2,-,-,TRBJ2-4,TGTGCCAGCAGCTTAGGGGGAACCAAAAACATTCAGTACTTC,CASSLGGTKNIQYF
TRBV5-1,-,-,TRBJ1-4,TGCGCCAGCAGCCCCGGGGGCCTAACTAATGAAAAACTGTTTTTT,CASSPGGLTNEKLFF
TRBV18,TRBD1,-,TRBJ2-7,TGTGCCAGCTCACCGGGACAGGGGGTGAAGCTCTACGAGCAGTACTTC,CASSPGQGVKLYEQYF